These 9 T cell receptor beta chains originate from one sample sequenced in a study of T cell responses to AZD1222 COVID-19 vaccine. Only in-frame clones appear in the TCRdb table, and some are missing; sequencing was by immunoSEQ multiplex PCR. This table holds approximately 83,000 clones, about 90% found once. Sequencing used peripheral blood, obtained on day 0 of MenACWY control vaccination. The receptors were sampled from an adult in good health.

This sequence joins TRBV7-2 and TRBJ2-5; D is tentatively TRBD1 or TRBD2 (6 bases each). The CDR3 runs to 14 residues. Germline values: CDR1 SGHTA, CDR2 FQGNSA. The V and J ends lost 3 bases and 1 base respectively, with 9 bases between them. Here the CDR3 DNA reads TGTGCCAGCAGCTTGGAGGGGGGCCAAGAGACCCAGTACTTC. Translating it yields CASSLEGGQETQYF.

This clone has a single count. This chain connects TRBV18 to TRBJ2-7; D unresolved. The CDR3 consists of 13 residues. CDR1 and CDR2 (germline): KGHSH, LQKENI. Trimming pared 2 bases from V and 3 bases from J, leaving 8 bases between. The CDR3 region is CASSPGLGYEQYF. The CDR3, as DNA: TGTGCCAGCTCACCAGGGTTAGGCTACGAGCAGTACTTC.

The genes are TRBV11-2 and TRBJ2-3; D may be TRBD2 (6 bases). CDR1 is SGHAT and CDR2 is FQNNGV in the germline V gene. This CDR3 region has 18 residues. The ends were cut back, 3 bases at V and 1 base at J, with 20 bases in the middle. CDR3 sequence (DNA): TGTGCCAGCAGCTTTAGTCGGGGGAAACTCCTCGGCACAGATACGCAGTATTTT. It encodes CASSFSRGKLLGTDTQYF.

The chain links TRBV2 to TRBJ2-1; D remains unclear. The CDR3 consists of 14 residues. Germline lookup yields CDR1 SNHLY and CDR2 FYNNEI. Deletions cut 4 bases from V and 8 bases from J, with 15 bases between. The CDR3 loop reads CASSGGYGFDEQFF. The CDR3 DNA is TGTGCCAGCAGTGGAGGTTATGGTTTCGATGAGCAGTTCTTC.

J is TRBJ2-7 and V is TRBV11-2; D is possibly TRBD2 (5 bases). V was pared by 2 bases and J by 2 bases, with 10 bases between. The germline CDR1 and CDR2 sequences are SGHAT and FQNNGV. This CDR3 has 14 residues. CDR3: CASSLRDFTYEQYF. CDR3 nucleotides: TGTGCCAGCAGCTTACGGGATTTCACCTACGAGCAGTACTTC.

J is TRBJ1-1 and V is TRBV19; TRBD1 aligns across 7 bases. Germline V gives CDR1 LNHDA, CDR2 SQIVND (reference sequence). V lost 6 bases to trimming and J lost 4 bases; unmatched junction nucleotides: 11. This CDR3 region has 15 residues. This chain's CDR3 is CASRDLKGGVTEAFF. The CDR3 DNA sequence: TGTGCCAGTAGGGACCTTAAAGGGGGCGTCACTGAAGCTTTCTTT.

This chain links TRBV23-1 with TRBJ2-1, with 7 bases fitting TRBD1. TRBV23-1 falls under the ORF class, with uncertain function. V shed 4 bases, J shed 0 bases, and the junction held 9 bases outside the gene matches. This CDR3 is 17 amino acids long. The CDR3 DNA is TGCGCCAGCAGTCTTAAGGGGGCCCTCCGCTCCTACAATGAGCAGTTCTTC. It specifies CASSLKGALRSYNEQFF.

This clone was counted between two and nine times. The identical CDR3 is also encoded by other nucleotide sequences in the sample. The chain employs TRBV5-1 and TRBJ2-7; D is possibly TRBD2 (5 bases). CDR3 length: 13 amino acids. V shed 0 bases and J shed 3 bases, with 7 bases lying between them. The germline CDR1 and CDR2 sequences are SGHRS and YFSETQ. CDR3: CASSLDGSYEQYF. For the CDR3, the DNA is TGCGCCAGCAGCTTGGATGGGAGCTACGAGCAGTACTTC.

This clone was picked up one time. The chain employs TRBV3-1 (or the pseudogene TRBV3-2) and TRBJ2-2; 7 positions match TRBD1. After removal of 7 bases from V and 4 bases from J, the junction contained 3 bases not matched to a gene. Germline V CDR1 and CDR2: LGHDT, YNNKEL (reference sequence). This CDR3 is 13 amino acids long. CDR3 nucleotide sequence: TGTGCCAGCACACAGGGGTTCACCGGGGAGCTGTTTTTT. Translated: CASTQGFTGELFF.